The 21 T cell receptor beta chains in this list originate from one sample, sequenced in a study of regulatory T cells in long-lasting Graves disease. The authors built TCR beta libraries using iRepertoire HTBI primers and Arm-PCR of CDR3 regions. TCRdb passed the multiplex PCR reads through MiXCR, listing each CDR3 protein once. Of 500,000 or so distinct CDR3 sequences in the sample, 15% to 20% were seen once. Time point specified: newly diagnosed GD, antithyroid drugs for less than 3 months. Isolated PBMC RNA provided the starting material for the TCR library. The sample also formed part of further work on T cells in Graves' hyperthyroidism and ophthalmopathy.

The sample consisted of peripheral blood mononuclear cells (PBMCs), taken at new diagnosis, from a patient treated with antithyroid drugs. These receptor sequences come from a man in his forties with Graves disease.

This clonotype was counted only a few times. The chain uses TRBV11-2 and TRBJ2-5, with 12 bases matching TRBD2. The junction had 3 bases not matched to a gene; V was cut back by 0 bases and J by 1 base. The CDR3 runs to 17 residues. From germline, CDR1 is SGHAT and CDR2 FQNNGV. The chain's CDR3 is CASSLDLAGGLQETQYF. Written as DNA, the CDR3 is TGTGCCAGCAGCTTAGACCTAGCGGGGGGGCTCCAAGAGACCCAGTACTTC. Full variable domain (outside the CDR3, taken from reference TRBV11-2 and TRBJ2-5): EAGVAQSPRYKIIEKRQSVAFWCNPISGHATLYWYQQILGQGPKLLIQFQNNGVVDDSQLPKDRFSAERLKGVDSTLKIQPAKLEDSAVYLCASSLDLAGGLQETQYFGPGTRLLVL.

In its sample, this clonotype was seen many times. This chain joins TRBV20-1 and TRBJ2-7; unclear D gene. Germline lookup yields CDR1 DFQATT and CDR2 SNEGSKA (reference sequence). The length of the CDR3 is 12 residues. Deletions cut 4 bases from V and 6 bases from J, with 13 bases between. CDR3 sequence: CSATPGASEQYF. The CDR3 DNA reads as TGCAGTGCTACCCCGGGTGCAAGCGAGCAGTACTTC.

This clonotype was seen more than once but under ten times. The chain combines TRBV11-2 with TRBJ2-1; D call uncertain. The germline CDR1 and CDR2 sequences are SGHAT and FQNNGV. This CDR3 has 14 amino acids. The V gene lost 0 bases and the J gene lost 7 bases, with 10 bases spanning the gap. CDR3 sequence: CASSLDFIVNEQFF. Here the CDR3 DNA reads TGTGCCAGCAGCTTAGATTTTATAGTTAATGAGCAGTTCTTC.

The chain is built from TRBV12-3 or TRBV12-4 and TRBJ2-3; no clear D. Trimming pared 3 bases from V and 2 bases from J, leaving 18 bases between. The CDR3 length is 17 residues. CDR3 region: CASSLGRSTIYTDTQYF. The CDR3 coding sequence is TGTGCCAGCAGTTTGGGCAGGAGTACCATATACACAGATACGCAGTATTTT.

Notes on this clonotype: This probably arose from a read error, given a far larger clone one base away. The rearrangement uses TRBV7-2 and TRBJ2-5, with TRBD1 as a possible D gene (5 bases). The CDR3 spans 13 residues. Germline CDR1 is SGHTA and CDR2 is FQGNSA. The CDR3 sequence: CAGSPTVMETQYF. CDR3 nucleotide sequence: TGTGCCGGCAGCCCGACAGTCATGGAGACCCAGTACTTC.

The rearrangement joins TRBV5-8 to TRBJ1-3; 9 nucleotides agree with TRBD1. The junction had 6 bases not matched to a gene; V was cut back by 4 bases and J by 4 bases. Germline V gene lookup returns CDR1 SGHTS and CDR2 YDEGEE. This CDR3 comprises 15 residues. The CDR3 DNA reads as TGTGCCAGCAGCGCCGGGACAGGGCGAGGAAACACCATATATTTT. It is translated as CASSAGTGRGNTIYF.

This clonotype was observed a few times. The gene calls are TRBV6-1 and TRBJ1-5, with 11 bases lining up with TRBD1. Germline CDR1 reads MNHNS; CDR2 reads SASEGT. J was trimmed by 4 bases and V by 6 bases; bases with no gene match: 2. This CDR3 comprises 14 residues. This chain's CDR3 is CASRGTGGNQPQHF. CDR3 DNA sequence: TGTGCCAGCAGGGGGACAGGGGGAAATCAGCCCCAGCATTTT.

The sample holds a few counts of this clonotype. V and J are TRBV25-1 and TRBJ2-7; 9 nucleotides match TRBD2. Germline lookup yields CDR1 MGHDK and CDR2 SYGVNS. The CDR3 totals 15 residues. V trimming: 5 bases; J trimming: 0 bases; junction bases outside the gene matches: 5. CDR3 sequence: CASSSLAGVSYEQYF. The CDR3 DNA reads as TGTGCCAGCAGTTCATTAGCGGGAGTCTCCTACGAGCAGTACTTC.

The chain recombines TRBV18 with TRBJ2-1, with 9 bases aligning to TRBD1. J lost 5 bases, V lost 4 bases, and 6 bases had no gene match. CDR1 is KGHSH, CDR2 LQKENI, per germline. CDR3 length: 15 amino acids. CDR3 nucleotides: TGTGCCAGCTCACAGAGGACAGGGGATGACAATGAGCAGTTCTTC. This sequence encodes CASSQRTGDDNEQFF.

This clonotype has at least ten counts. The chain joins TRBV28 to TRBJ2-5, with 9 bases aligning to TRBD1. The CDR3 runs 16 residues. Losses at the gene ends were 4 bases for V and 4 bases for J; bases not matched to a gene: 10. Germline V gene data show CDR1 as MDHEN and CDR2 as SYDVKM. The CDR3 protein is CASSSLIRTGAETQYF. The CDR3 DNA follows: TGTGCCAGCAGTTCCCTTATCCGGACAGGGGCAGAGACCCAGTACTTC.

The V gene is TRBV7-3, the J gene TRBJ2-1, with a possible D match to TRBD2 (6 bases). The CDR3 runs 12 residues. Germline V CDR1 and CDR2: SGHTA, FQGTGA. The V gene lost 4 bases and the J gene lost 10 bases, with 11 bases spanning the gap. CDR3 sequence reads: CASSSLAEEQFF. The CDR3 coding sequence is TGTGCCAGCAGCTCCTTAGCGGAGGAGCAGTTCTTC.

Many counts were recorded for this clonotype. This chain joins TRBV7-2 and TRBJ1-6, with a weak D call TRBD1 (5 bases). The V and J ends lost 5 bases and 9 bases respectively, with 17 bases between them. The CDR3 covers 15 residues. Germline loops: CDR1 SGHTA, CDR2 FQGNSA. The CDR3 region is CASSLGLYQASPLHF. The CDR3 nucleotides are TGTGCCAGCAGCCTGGGACTCTATCAGGCTTCACCCCTCCACTTT.

This clonotype has a handful of counts. The CDR3 DNA follows: TGTGCCAGCAGTTTTTCGGGAGGATTCAATGAGCAGTTCTTC. Amino acid sequence: CASSFSGGFNEQFF. The gene calls are TRBV12-3 or TRBV12-4 and TRBJ2-1, with 7 bases matching TRBD2. V shed 3 bases, J shed 6 bases, and the junction held 5 bases outside the gene matches. The CDR3 loop spans 14 amino acids.

This clonotype was picked up many times. The chain couples TRBV24-1 to TRBJ2-3; D is undetermined. The CDR3 runs to 13 residues. V lost 3 bases and J lost 6, with 9 bases in between. CDR1 and CDR2 from the germline V gene are KGHDR and SFDVKD. Written as DNA, the CDR3 is TGTGCCACCAGTGATCCCCCACGGGATACGCAGTATTTT. This translates into CATSDPPRDTQYF.

This clonotype has a count of ten or more. The gene calls are TRBV12-3 or TRBV12-4 and TRBJ2-2, with D unclear. The V end lost 2 bases, the J end lost 8 bases, and 6 bases lay between the germline ends. CDR3 length: 12 amino acids. CDR3 loop: CASSLSLGELFF. CDR3 nucleotides: TGTGCCAGCAGTTTAAGTCTGGGGGAGCTGTTTTTT.

For this clonotype: A much larger clone differs by one base, so this may be a read error. The chain carries TRBV2 and TRBJ1-1; the D is unclear. There are 15 residues in the CDR3. Germline-derived CDR1 and CDR2 are SNHLY and FYNNEI. V was pared by 6 bases and J by 1 base, with 15 bases between. The CDR3 region is CASSRDRMRNTEAFF. DNA for the CDR3: TGTGCCAGCAGCAGAGATCGTATGAGGAACACTGAAGCTTTCTTT.

The chain uses TRBV2 and TRBJ2-7, with 7 bases lining up with TRBD2. The CDR3 is 15 residues long. With V trimmed by 2 bases and J by 3 bases, 7 bases remained unmatched. From germline, CDR1 is SNHLY and CDR2 FYNNEI. CDR3 sequence: CASSERGGPGYEQYF. The CDR3 DNA is TGTGCCAGCAGTGAAAGGGGAGGGCCGGGCTACGAGCAGTACTTC.

This clonotype was counted many times. The chain uses TRBV3-1 and TRBJ2-3; 8 bases fit TRBD2. Germline CDR1 LGHDT, CDR2 YNNKEL (reference sequence). The length of the CDR3 is 20 residues. The trim removed 0 bases at V and 3 bases at J, leaving 17 bases unmatched. CDR3 protein: CASSQEGRGTSSWITDTQYF. The CDR3 nucleotides read TGTGCCAGCAGCCAAGAAGGTCGCGGGACTAGTTCTTGGATAACAGATACGCAGTATTTT.

Comments on this clonotype: A much larger clone differs from this one at a single base, so this may be a read error. J is TRBJ1-5 and V is TRBV28, with D perhaps matching TRBD1 (6 bases). This CDR3 is built from 13 residues. V was cut by 6 bases and J by 3 bases, with 9 bases left in between. Germline CDR1 and CDR2: MDHEN and SYDVKM. As DNA, the CDR3 is TGTGCCAGCAGCGACAGGACCAATCAGCCCCAGCATTTT. Protein sequence: CASSDRTNQPQHF.

This clonotype was seen many times. The chain joins TRBV12-3 or TRBV12-4 to TRBJ2-5, with D tentatively TRBD1 or TRBD2 (5 bases each). The CDR3 has 11 residues. Trimming pared 6 bases from V and 11 bases from J, leaving 13 bases between. The CDR3 here is CASSSGTAQYF. The CDR3, as DNA: TGTGCCAGCAGCTCCGGGACCGCGCAGTACTTC.

This clonotype appeared a single time. The chain couples TRBV28 to TRBJ1-1; 8 bases are a match to TRBD1. The germline V gene has CDR1 MDHEN and CDR2 SYDVKM. V lost 2 bases to trimming and J lost 4 bases; unmatched junction nucleotides: 9. The length of the CDR3 is 16 residues. CDR3 sequence: CASSLATGASSTEAFF. The CDR3 nucleotides read TGTGCCAGCAGTTTAGCGACAGGGGCCTCTTCCACTGAAGCTTTCTTT.